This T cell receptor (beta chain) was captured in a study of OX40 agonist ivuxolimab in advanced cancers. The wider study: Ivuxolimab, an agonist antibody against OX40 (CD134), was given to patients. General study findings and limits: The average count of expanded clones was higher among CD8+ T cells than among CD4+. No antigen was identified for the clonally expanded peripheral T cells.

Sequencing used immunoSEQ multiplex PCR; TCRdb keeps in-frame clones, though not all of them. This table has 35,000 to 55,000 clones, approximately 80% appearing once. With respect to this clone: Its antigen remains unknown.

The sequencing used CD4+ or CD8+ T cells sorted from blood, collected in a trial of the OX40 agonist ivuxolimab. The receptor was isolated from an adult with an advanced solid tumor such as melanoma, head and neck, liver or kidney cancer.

The CDR3 protein is CASSIPGQVENTEAFF. The CDR3 coding sequence is TGTGCCAGTAGTATTCCCGGGCAGGTGGAGAACACTGAAGCTTTCTTT. The genes are TRBV19 and TRBJ1-1, with D unclear. Trimming cost V 3 bases and J 1 base, with 15 bases left between them. CDR1 is LNHDA and CDR2 is SQIVND in the germline V gene (reference sequence). The CDR3 is 16 amino acids.